The clone carrying this TCR beta chain was observed once. The antigen remains undetermined. The entry originates in a study of T cells in pancreatic ductal adenocarcinoma. Selected pancreatic ductal adenocarcinoma patients had undergone surgery without neoadjuvant therapy. Broader study findings: Compared with tumor, blood showed more total productive templates and 7 to 9.5-fold more clonotypes. Blood clonality (around 0.066) did not differ significantly from tumor (about 0.12).

Clones were sequenced by immunoSEQ multiplex PCR, and TCRdb holds only the in-frame ones, with some missing. This sample carries roughly 20,000 clones, roughly 86% of them seen once, and the ten largest clones take 0.75% to 0.95%. Trimming cost V 3 bases and J 6 bases, with 13 bases left between them. The CDR3 sequence is 14 residues long. Germline-derived CDR1 and CDR2 are SGHVS and FNYEAQ. The receptor comes from a human donor with pancreatic ductal adenocarcinoma. Input material: PBMCs. The J gene is TRBJ2-3, the V gene TRBV7-6, with a tentative D call TRBD2 (5 bases). The CDR3 DNA follows: TGTGCCAGCAGCTTTTCGCGGGCGGCCGATACGCAGTATTTT. Its protein product is CASSFSRAADTQYF.